Presented here are 27 T cell receptor beta chains from one specimen sequenced in a study of tumor-infiltrating lymphocytes in oesophageal squamous cell carcinoma. TCRdb re-called the PCR reads through MiXCR, storing one row per CDR3 protein. The table lists thousands of distinct CDR3 sequences, approximately 14% of them singletons. Sequenced input: esophageal tumor tissue. All receptors derive from a male donor with esophageal squamous cell carcinoma.

This clonotype has a count of ten or more. The chain employs TRBV27 and TRBJ1-6, with 7 positions matching TRBD1. The CDR3 loop spans 16 amino acids. In germline, CDR1 is MNHEY, CDR2 SMNVEV (reference sequence). V lost 5 bases, J lost 5 bases, and 9 bases stayed unmatched. The CDR3 sequence is CASSGDSNFHNSPLHF. The CDR3 bases are TGTGCCAGCAGTGGGGACAGCAATTTCCATAATTCACCCCTCCACTTT.

Of note for this clonotype: It is likely a read error, because the conserved phenylalanine at the end of the CDR3 is missing. No DNA is shown, since the ends of the CDR3 on it are uncertain; the CDR3 is the one TCRdb lists. The gene calls are TRBV7-2 and TRBJ2-3; no check of the table's D call, TRBD1, against the DNA was made. The CDR3 length equals 19 residues, ends included. From germline, CDR1 is SGHTA and CDR2 FQGNSA. The CDR3 is CASSKFRRGLAKNIQYFGP.

The sample holds many counts of this clonotype. The V and J genes are TRBV12-3 or TRBV12-4 and TRBJ1-5; 7 bases map to TRBD1. V shed 8 bases and J 6 bases; nucleotides not matched to a gene: 13. The CDR3 loop spans 15 amino acids. CDR3 region: CASSKTAGGGQPQHF. The CDR3 bases are TGTGCCAGCTCCAAGACGGCAGGGGGTGGTCAGCCCCAGCATTTT.

This clonotype was seen many times. The chain joins TRBV5-1 to TRBJ1-3; D gene unclear. The CDR3 is 16 amino acids. Between the trimmed V and J ends, which lost 0 bases and 0 bases, there was a span of 10 bases. From germline, CDR1 is SGHRS and CDR2 YFSETQ. CDR3 bases: TGCGCCAGCAGCTTGGAATTTAGCGTCTCTGGAAACACCATATATTTT. It codes for CASSLEFSVSGNTIYF.

Many counts were recorded for this clonotype. The chain uses TRBV27 and TRBJ1-6, with 11 bases identical to TRBD1. CDR3 size: 14 residues. J lost 11 bases, V lost 7 bases, and 7 bases had no gene match. Germline-derived CDR1 and CDR2 are MNHEY and SMNVEV (reference sequence). In DNA, the CDR3 is TGTGCCAGCAACGGACAGGGGGCTGGAGCACCCCTCCACTTT. Translated, it gives CASNGQGAGAPLHF.

By sample share, this clonotype is medium-sized (0.01 to 0.1%). Relative to the germline gene, one junction end is altered; a read error may explain this. In DNA form, the CDR3 reads TGTGCCAGCAGCTTAGGTGATCGGCTCCACTTC. Its protein is CASSLGDRLHF. This sequence joins TRBV7-8 and TRBJ2-7; D gene ambiguous. CDR3 length: 11 amino acids. In germline, CDR1 is SGHVS, CDR2 FQNEAQ.

In its sample, this clonotype was seen many times. The chain recombines TRBV24-1 with TRBJ2-5, with 7 bases lining up with TRBD2. J was trimmed by 0 bases and V by 5 bases; bases with no gene match: 11. The CDR3 sequence is 17 residues long. The germline V gene encodes CDR1 KGHDR and CDR2 SFDVKD. The CDR3 DNA reads as TGTGCCACCAGTGGGAGTTCGAGCGGGGCGAACCAAGAGACCCAGTACTTC. Protein: CATSGSSSGANQETQYF.

This clonotype was seen many times. J is TRBJ1-5 and V is TRBV6-1; TRBD1 agrees at 10 bases. Trimming removed 5 bases from V and 3 bases from J; junction bases left unmatched: 4. The length of the CDR3 is 15 residues. The V gene's germline CDR1 is MNHNS and CDR2 SASEGT. The CDR3 DNA reads as TGTGCCAGCAGTCCCGGGACAGGGGCCAATCAGCCCCAGCATTTT. Translation gives CASSPGTGANQPQHF.

Details on this clonotype: Here the CDR3 omits its conserved ending phenylalanine or tryptophan, so a read error is the likely source. The limits of the CDR3 on the DNA are not certain, so only TCRdb's listed CDR3 is given. V and J are TRBV7-2 and TRBJ1-1. The CDR3 sequence runs 9 residues, both termini included. Germline assignment: CDR1 SGHTA and CDR2 FQGNSA. CDR3 residues: CASRKPLAG.

This clonotype is medium-sized. The gene calls are TRBV12-3 or TRBV12-4 and TRBJ1-2; tentatively, D is TRBD1 (6 bases). CDR3 length: 15 amino acids. The V end lost 0 bases, the J end lost 5 bases, and 13 bases lay between the germline ends. The CDR3 reads CASSLAGGLIYGYTF. The CDR3 nucleotides are TGTGCCAGCAGTTTAGCTGGGGGCCTAATTTATGGCTACACCTTC.

This clonotype was detected ten times or more. V and J are TRBV6-1 and TRBJ1-1; D is uncertain. The CDR3 runs 13 residues. The V end lost 6 bases, the J end lost 0 bases, and 8 bases lay between the germline ends. CDR1 is MNHNS and CDR2 is SASEGT in the germline V gene. Written as DNA, the CDR3 is TGTGCCAGCAGCCTATCCATGAACACTGAAGCTTTCTTT. This translates into CASSLSMNTEAFF.

This clonotype is large in the sample. The chain uses TRBV7-2 and TRBJ2-5, with 10 bases fitting TRBD2. Trimming removed 5 bases from V and 0 bases from J; junction bases left unmatched: 3. From germline, CDR1 is SGHTA and CDR2 FQGNSA. There are 15 residues in the CDR3. CDR3 in amino acids: CASSRAGGYQETQYF. CDR3 sequence (DNA): TGTGCCAGCAGCCGAGCGGGGGGGTACCAAGAGACCCAGTACTTC.

V and J are TRBV27 and TRBJ1-1, with a possible D match to TRBD1 (6 bases). Germline assignment: CDR1 MNHEY and CDR2 SMNVEV (reference sequence). V lost 1 base and J lost 1, with 10 bases in between. This CDR3 region has 15 residues. The CDR3 DNA is TGTGCCAGCAGTTTATGGGTGGGGGCGAACACTGAAGCTTTCTTT. Translated: CASSLWVGANTEAFF.

The table lists this clonotype with many counts. The J gene is TRBJ1-1, the V gene TRBV5-6; D unresolved. CDR3 size: 13 residues. V was clipped by 1 base and J by 5 bases, with 9 bases between them. The germline V gene encodes CDR1 SGHDT and CDR2 YYEEEE. CDR3 DNA sequence: TGTGCCAGCAGCTTGCTCACCGGGACTGAAGCTTTCTTT. Protein: CASSLLTGTEAFF.

This clonotype was seen repeatedly, ten times or more. The CDR3 loop is CASGGGSGNTIYF. CDR3 DNA sequence: TGTGCCAGCGGAGGAGGCTCTGGAAACACCATATATTTT. This chain uses TRBV6-1 with TRBJ1-3; D unclear. This CDR3 has 13 residues. V was pared by 8 bases and J by 0 bases, with 8 bases between. The germline V gene encodes CDR1 MNHNS and CDR2 SASEGT.

This clonotype has a count of ten or more. The chain couples TRBV7-9 to TRBJ2-5, with 14 bases that match TRBD2. Per the germline V gene, CDR1 is SEHNR and CDR2 is FQNEAQ (reference sequence). Trimming took 6 bases from V and 3 from J; bases not matched to a gene: 6. The CDR3 has 16 residues. Here the CDR3 DNA reads TGTGCCAGCAGAAAGACGGGACTAGCGGGGGAAGAGACCCAGTACTTC. Translated, it gives CASRKTGLAGEETQYF.

A remark on this clonotype: The conserved phenylalanine or tryptophan is not found at the CDR3 terminus, so this likely reflects a read error. It is unclear where the CDR3 begins or ends on the DNA, so no DNA is shown, and the CDR3 is as TCRdb lists it. The rearrangement links TRBV6-7 to TRBJ2-3; TRBD1, the table's D call, was not compared with the DNA. Being an ORF, TRBV6-7 has a function that is uncertain. The CDR3 length equals 15 residues, ends included. This chain's CDR3 is CASSEDGGSTDARYC.

This clonotype has more than one count but fewer than ten. Possible read error: a much larger clone is one base away. V is TRBV6-4 and J is TRBJ2-7, with 8 nucleotides matching TRBD1. V lost 2 bases to trimming and J lost 7 bases; unmatched junction nucleotides: 13. In germline, CDR1 is MRHNA, CDR2 SNTAGT. The CDR3 contains 16 residues. The CDR3 sequence is CASSDRGTGDHNEQYF. CDR3 nucleotides: TGTGCCAGCAGTGACCGGGGGACAGGCGACCACAATGAGCAGTACTTC.

V usage is TRBV15 and J usage is TRBJ2-3; the match to TRBD2 covers 8 bases. The CDR3 has 15 residues. Germline V lookup: CDR1 LNHNV, CDR2 YYDKDF (reference sequence). J lost 2 bases, V lost 3 bases, and 4 bases had no gene match. Here the CDR3 DNA reads TGTGCCACCAGCAGCACTAGCGGAAACACAGATACGCAGTATTTT. It is translated as CATSSTSGNTDTQYF. Full variable domain (remainder filled in from reference TRBV15 and TRBJ2-3): DAMVIQNPRYQVTQFGKPVTLSCSQTLNHNVMYWYQQKSSQAPKLLFHYYDKDFNNEADTPDNFQSRRPNTSFCFLDIRSPGLGDTAMYLCATSSTSGNTDTQYFGPGTRLTVL.

Many counts were recorded for this clonotype. The rearrangement links TRBV6-1 to TRBJ2-7, with a tentative D call TRBD1 (5 bases). CDR1 MNHNS and CDR2 SASEGT come from the germline V gene. Trimming cost V 6 bases and J 0 bases, with 12 bases left between them. The CDR3 spans 14 residues. In DNA form, the CDR3 reads TGTGCCAGCAGCGGACAAACGAGCTCCTACGAGCAGTACTTC. Translating it yields CASSGQTSSYEQYF.

This clonotype appeared many times. The rearrangement uses TRBV19 and TRBJ1-5; D remains unclear. The CDR3 is made up of 14 amino acids. Germline V gene data show CDR1 as LNHDA and CDR2 as SQIVND (reference sequence). Between the trimmed V and J ends, which lost 6 bases and 4 bases, there was a span of 13 bases. CDR3 loop: CASRFADGNQPQHF. The CDR3 bases are TGTGCCAGTAGATTCGCGGACGGGAATCAGCCCCAGCATTTT.

This clonotype was picked up many times. Just one base apart from a much larger clone, this may be a read error. The chain carries TRBV5-4 and TRBJ2-7, with TRBD1 as a possible D gene (7 bases). Looked up from germline, CDR1 is SGHNT and CDR2 is YYREEE (reference sequence). The CDR3 runs 16 residues. The germline V and J ends were trimmed by 3 bases and 7 bases, with 23 bases remaining between them. CDR3 loop: CASSSPTTGTQNEQYF. The CDR3 DNA follows: TGTGCCAGCAGCTCGCCGACGACAGGGACTCAAAATGAGCAGTACTTC. Filled out from reference TRBV5-4 and TRBJ2-7, the complete variable domain reads ETGVTQSPTHLIKTRGQQVTLRCSSQSGHNTVSWYQQALGQGPQFIFQYYREEENGRGNFPPRFSGLQFPNYSSELNVNALELDDSALYLCASSSPTTGTQNEQYFGPGTRLTVT.

In the case of this clonotype: Because the CDR3 is missing its conserved closing phenylalanine or tryptophan, this is likely a read error. The gene calls are TRBV27 and TRBJ1-1; tentatively, D is TRBD1 (6 bases). Trimming left V 5 bases short and J 5 bases short, with 27 bases between. The CDR3 is 18 amino acids. Germline V lookup: CDR1 MNHEY, CDR2 SMNVEV (reference sequence). DNA for the CDR3: TGTGCCAGCAGTCCCTCCGGGACACTCTTAGGCAGGAAAACTGAAGCTTTCTCT. Protein sequence: CASSPSGTLLGRKTEAFS.

By share of the sample, this clonotype is medium-sized (0.01 to 0.1%). At one boundary the junction diverges from the germline segment, which might be a read error. The chain has TRBV7-9 and TRBJ2-7; the D call may be TRBD1 or TRBD2 (5 bases each). Germline V gives CDR1 SEHNR, CDR2 FQNEAQ (reference sequence). The CDR3 loop spans 15 amino acids. The CDR3 DNA reads TGTGCCAGCAGCCACGGGACGGGCGCTATTCCACCCCTCCACTTC. It translates to CASSHGTGAIPPLHF.

Note on this clonotype: A much larger clone differs from this one at a single base, so this may be a read error. V usage is TRBV24-1 and J usage is TRBJ2-3, with 11 bases fitting TRBD1. V lost 1 base, J lost 14 bases, and 16 bases stayed unmatched. In germline, CDR1 is KGHDR, CDR2 SFDVKD. This CDR3 contains 17 residues. The CDR3 region has the DNA TGTGCCACCAGTGATTTACCCTCGGACAGGGGGCCCGGGGAGCTGTATTTT. It yields the protein CATSDLPSDRGPGELYF.

Many counts were recorded for this clonotype. This rearrangement joins TRBV28 to TRBJ2-2; TRBD2 might be the D (6 bases). This CDR3 contains 15 residues. Per germline, CDR1 MDHEN and CDR2 SYDVKM. Trimming removed 7 bases from V and 3 bases from J, with 15 bases in between. Here the CDR3 reads CASKGGARDTGELFF. CDR3 in DNA: TGTGCCAGCAAAGGCGGGGCCAGGGACACCGGGGAGCTGTTTTTT.

In this sample, this clonotype turned up many times. The chain is built from TRBV6-6 and TRBJ2-7; tentatively, D is TRBD2 (6 bases). This CDR3 has 16 amino acids. The germline V and J ends were trimmed by 2 bases and 1 base, with 15 bases remaining between them. Germline-derived CDR1 and CDR2 are MNHNY and SVGAGI (reference sequence). The CDR3 spells CASSYQTSRGSYEQYF. CDR3 nucleotides: TGTGCCAGCAGTTACCAGACTAGTAGGGGTTCCTACGAGCAGTACTTC.